These T cell receptor beta chains were read from a single sample in a study of CD8 T cells in ankylosing spondylitis. MiXCR, run by TCRdb on the 5' RACE reads, gives a single entry per CDR3 protein. The sample yields under 130,000 distinct CDR3 sequences, approximately 25% seen once. The sequenced sample was synovial fluid, either unsorted or a sorted T cell fraction (not recorded which). These receptors all stem from a male donor with ankylosing spondylitis. The CDR3 runs from the conserved cysteine through the conserved F or W. The order of the fields is CDR3 length, J gene, D gene, V gene, clone size, CDR3 protein, CDR3 DNA. D genes are given only for firm matches. Expanded clones are given a class, and other clones once, few, many or no size at all.

14 TRBJ2-1 TRBD1 TRBV20-1 NA CSARGQGRFDEQFF TGCAGTGCTAGAGGACAGGGAAGATTCGATGAGCAGTTCTTC
16 TRBJ2-5 TRBD2 TRBV3-1 NA CASSQVLAGPAETQYF TGTGCCAGCAGCCAAGTTCTAGCGGGCCCAGCGGAGACCCAGTACTTC
13 TRBJ2-7 NA TRBV20-1 NA CSALAVLGYEQYF TGCAGTGCTTTGGCAGTCTTGGGGTACGAGCAGTACTTC
16 TRBJ2-3 TRBD2 TRBV10-3 NA CAISDASSGFTDTQYF TGTGCCATCAGCGACGCCTCTAGCGGATTCACAGATACGCAGTATTTT
12 TRBJ1-1 NA TRBV20-1 NA CSANGPNTEAFF TGCAGTGCTAACGGACCGAACACTGAAGCTTTCTTT
16 TRBJ2-1 TRBD2 TRBV20-1 NA CSASTGTSGYYNEQFF TGCAGTGCTAGCACCGGGACTAGCGGATACTACAATGAGCAGTTCTTC
15 TRBJ2-3 TRBD1 TRBV24-1 few CATSDSDRGLNTQYF TGTGCCACCAGTGATTCCGACAGGGGGTTGAATACGCAGTATTTT
13 TRBJ1-1 NA TRBV6-5 many CASISILNTEAFF TGTGCCAGCATTAGTATCCTGAACACTGAAGCTTTCTTT
13 TRBJ2-1 NA TRBV9 many CASSVGLVLEQFF TGTGCCAGCAGCGTAGGGCTAGTTCTTGAGCAGTTCTTC
15 TRBJ2-7 NA TRBV7-2 NA CASSSLAQLGGEQYF TGTGCCAGCAGCTCTCTGGCCCAGTTGGGAGGTGAGCAGTACTTC
15 TRBJ2-1 TRBD2 TRBV6-1 few CASCTSGSPLNEQFF TGTGCCAGCTGCACTAGCGGTTCCCCCCTGAATGAGCAGTTCTTC
13 TRBJ2-5 NA TRBV10-3 few CAISERQQETQYF TGTGCCATCAGTGAAAGGCAACAAGAGACCCAGTACTTC
17 TRBJ2-4 NA TRBV7-6 NA CASSPLGPTIAKNIQYF TGTGCCAGCAGCCCTCTTGGCCCAACGATAGCCAAAAACATTCAGTACTTC
12 TRBJ2-7 NA TRBV20-1 few CSARKDSYEQYF TGCAGTGCTAGGAAGGACTCCTACGAGCAGTACTTC
14 TRBJ2-1 TRBD2 TRBV7-9 few CASIISGFYNEQFF TGTGCCAGCATCATTAGCGGGTTCTACAATGAGCAGTTCTTC
15 TRBJ2-7 TRBD1 TRBV27 NA CASSYDRDPFNEQYF TGTGCCAGCAGTTATGACAGGGATCCTTTTAACGAGCAGTACTTC
15 TRBJ2-3 TRBD2 TRBV20-1 NA CSATRLAGGIDTQYF TGCAGTGCGACCAGACTAGCGGGAGGGATAGATACGCAGTATTTT
13 TRBJ1-2 NA TRBV7-9 few CASSRDGGYGYTF TGTGCCAGCAGCCGCGACGGGGGGTATGGCTACACCTTC
16 TRBJ1-2 NA TRBV7-2 few CASSLANSRANYGYTF TGTGCCAGCAGCTTAGCGAACAGCCGAGCTAACTATGGCTACACCTTC
14 TRBJ2-1 TRBD2 TRBV7-9 few CASSFLLAGFEQFF TGTGCCAGCAGCTTTTTACTAGCGGGGTTTGAACAGTTCTTC
21 TRBJ2-7 NA TRBV11-2 once CASSPIDDRPRIGGAPYEQYF TGTGCCAGCAGCCCTATAGATGACAGACCCAGGATCGGAGGTGCGCCCTACGAGCAGTACTTC
15 TRBJ2-1 TRBD1 TRBV7-2 NA CASSQDRGLYDEQFF TGTGCCAGCAGCCAAGACAGGGGCCTTTACGATGAGCAGTTCTTC
14 TRBJ2-1 NA TRBV7-2 many CASSSRRGGNEQFF TGTGCCAGCAGCTCTAGGAGGGGGGGGAATGAGCAGTTCTTC
13 TRBJ1-1 NA TRBV24-1 NA CATSLGDVPEAFF TGTGCCACCTCACTGGGGGACGTTCCCGAAGCTTTCTTT
15 TRBJ1-1 NA TRBV5-1 NA CASSPGTGEDTEAFF TGCGCCAGCAGCCCCGGGACCGGCGAAGACACTGAAGCTTTCTTT
14 TRBJ2-1 NA TRBV12-3/TRBV12-4 NA CASRLMGRRGEQFF TGTGCCAGCAGATTGATGGGTCGGCGGGGTGAGCAGTTCTTC
14 TRBJ1-1 NA TRBV12-3/TRBV12-4 NA CASSLHGKDTEAFF TGTGCCAGCAGCCTACATGGGAAGGACACTGAAGCTTTCTTT
12 TRBJ1-1 NA TRBV5-1 NA CASSLRGSEAFF TGCGCCAGCAGCCTCAGAGGGAGTGAAGCTTTCTTT
14 TRBJ2-3 NA TRBV28 NA CASTGTAYSDTQYF TGTGCCAGCACCGGGACTGCTTATTCTGATACGCAGTATTTT
15 TRBJ2-3 TRBD2 TRBV20-1 few CSAPSGAGGTDTQYF TGCAGTGCACCCTCGGGGGCGGGAGGTACAGATACGCAGTATTTT
13 TRBJ2-5 NA TRBV20-1 NA CSAGRTPEETQYF TGCAGTGCCGGGCGGACACCTGAAGAGACCCAGTACTTC
13 TRBJ1-1 NA TRBV28 few CASSFGTPPAAFF TGTGCCAGCAGTTTCGGGACACCCCCAGCAGCTTTCTTT
13 TRBJ2-7 TRBD1 TRBV11-2 few CASSYSTGYEQYF TGTGCCAGCAGCTACTCGACAGGGTACGAGCAGTACTTC
18 TRBJ2-1 TRBD2 TRBV6-5 few CASSYPPRGRELGNEQFF TGTGCCAGCAGTTACCCGCCCCGTGGGAGGGAACTGGGCAATGAGCAGTTCTTC
13 TRBJ2-2 NA TRBV7-6 NA CASSSGWTGELFF TGTGCCAGCAGCTCCGGATGGACCGGGGAGCTGTTTTTT
13 TRBJ2-1 NA TRBV12-3/TRBV12-4 NA CASSLAPRAEQFF TGTGCCAGCAGTTTAGCCCCCCGGGCTGAGCAGTTCTTC
15 TRBJ1-5 NA TRBV10-2 few CASSVVAASGQPQHF TGCGCCAGCAGTGTCGTAGCAGCCAGCGGTCAGCCCCAGCATTTT
14 TRBJ2-3 TRBD2 TRBV7-9 NA CASSESGKGDTQYF TGTGCCAGCAGCGAAAGCGGGAAAGGGGATACGCAGTATTTT
18 TRBJ2-5 NA TRBV2 NA CASVNGRLRQRGQETQYF TGTGCCAGCGTGAATGGGCGCCTTCGTCAAAGGGGGCAAGAGACCCAGTACTTC
15 TRBJ2-1 NA TRBV6-1 NA CASSEPGSSYNEQFF TGTGCCAGCAGTGAACCAGGAAGCTCCTACAATGAGCAGTTCTTC
12 TRBJ1-6 NA TRBV11-2 many CASSLRNSPLHF TGTGCCAGCAGCTTAAGAAATTCACCCCTCCACTTT
12 TRBJ2-1 NA TRBV11-3 NA CASSASLNEQFF TGTGCCAGCAGCGCAAGCCTCAATGAGCAGTTCTTC
14 TRBJ2-3 TRBD1 TRBV7-9 few CASSFDRGGDTQYF TGTGCCAGCAGCTTCGACAGGGGCGGAGATACGCAGTATTTT
13 TRBJ2-7 NA TRBV30 many CAWRESSTSEQYF TGTGCCTGGAGAGAAAGTTCCACTTCCGAGCAGTACTTC
16 TRBJ1-3 NA TRBV10-3 many CAISAHRTYSGNTIYF TGTGCCATCAGTGCGCACAGGACTTACTCTGGAAACACCATATATTTT
15 TRBJ1-4 NA TRBV7-8 NA CASSFRDLNNEKLFF TGTGCCAGCAGCTTCCGGGACCTCAACAATGAAAAACTGTTTTTT
16 TRBJ2-1 TRBD2 TRBV7-2 NA CASSRGTSGSYNEQFF TGTGCCAGCAGCCGAGGGACTAGCGGCTCCTACAATGAGCAGTTCTTC
15 TRBJ2-2 NA TRBV4-1 NA CASSQGTGNTGELFF TGCGCCAGCAGCCAGGGAACAGGGAACACCGGGGAGCTGTTTTTT
17 TRBJ2-1 TRBD2 TRBV24-1 many CATSDIGSGRSYNEQFF TGTGCCACCAGTGATATCGGTAGCGGGAGATCGTACAATGAGCAGTTCTTC
15 TRBJ2-5 TRBD2 TRBV6-1 NA CASRDTSDPTETQYF TGTGCCAGCAGGGACACTAGCGACCCCACAGAGACCCAGTACTTC
14 TRBJ2-2 NA TRBV7-7 NA CASSSRPNTGELFF TGTGCCAGCAGCTCTCGTCCCAACACCGGGGAGCTGTTTTTT
18 TRBJ2-1 TRBD2 TRBV29-1 NA CSAEAPPWREGPYNEQFF TGCAGCGCCGAAGCCCCCCCATGGCGGGAGGGCCCCTACAATGAGCAGTTCTTC
14 TRBJ2-5 TRBD2 TRBV3-1 few CASSQLSGRETQYF TGTGCCAGCAGCCAACTCAGCGGGAGAGAGACCCAGTACTTC
14 TRBJ2-5 NA TRBV5-1 NA CASRVGGGQETQYF TGCGCCAGCCGCGTAGGGGGTGGACAAGAGACCCAGTACTTC